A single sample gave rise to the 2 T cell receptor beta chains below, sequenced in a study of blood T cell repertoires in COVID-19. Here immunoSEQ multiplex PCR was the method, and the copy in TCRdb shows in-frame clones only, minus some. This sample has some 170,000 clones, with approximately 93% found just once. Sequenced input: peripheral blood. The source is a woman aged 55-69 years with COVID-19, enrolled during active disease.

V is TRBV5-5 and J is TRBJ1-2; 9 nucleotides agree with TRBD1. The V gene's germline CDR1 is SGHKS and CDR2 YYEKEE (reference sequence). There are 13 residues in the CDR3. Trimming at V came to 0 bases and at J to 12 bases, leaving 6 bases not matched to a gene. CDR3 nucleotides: TGTGCCAGCAGCTTGGCTGGGGACAGGGCCGACACCTTC. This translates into CASSLAGDRADTF.

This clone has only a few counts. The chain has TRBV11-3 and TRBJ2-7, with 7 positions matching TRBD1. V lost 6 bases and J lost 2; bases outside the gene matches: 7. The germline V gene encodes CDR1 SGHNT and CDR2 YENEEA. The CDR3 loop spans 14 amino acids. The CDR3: CASSTSGGPYEQYF. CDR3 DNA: TGTGCCAGCAGTACCTCAGGGGGTCCCTACGAGCAGTACTTC. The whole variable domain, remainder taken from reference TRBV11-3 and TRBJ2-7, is EAGVVQSPRYKIIEKKQPVAFWCNPISGHNTLYWYLQNLGQGPELLIRYENEEAVDDSQLPKDRFSAERLKGVDSTLKIQPAELGDSAVYLCASSTSGGPYEQYFGPGTRLTVT.